The present T cell receptor (beta chain) was sequenced within a study of shared clonotypes between healthy human individuals. V dropped 5 bases and J dropped 3 bases, with 17 bases sitting between them. There are 15 residues in the CDR3. Germline V lookup: CDR1 SGHTA, CDR2 FQGNSA. Sequencing was performed with immunoSEQ multiplex PCR; in TCRdb, only in-frame clones are kept and a portion is missing. The sample has under 850,000 clones, about 91% seen once. Positively selected for CCR7, the CD45RO-negative cells used as naive CD8 cells excluded terminally differentiated effector memory CD45RA+ cells. Healthy and HIV-negative, the adult donors had no recent acute infections or vaccinations.

This chain connects TRBV7-2 to TRBJ2-7, with no clear D. The receptor's source is a young man in good health. Sequencing used naive CD8+ T cells sorted from blood. CDR3 nucleotides: TGTGCCAGCAGCCTCCCCGAGCAGCTCCACTACGAGCAGTACTTC. Its translation is CASSLPEQLHYEQYF.